The 12 T cell receptor beta chains reported below all come from one sample, sequenced in a study of early T cells in non-severe SARS-CoV-2 infection (dated by TCRdb to the early 2020s). The method was 5' RACE. The instrument was a NextSeq 500. Using fastp trimming at Q25 and MiXCR clonotype assembly, TCRdb reanalyzed the public sequencing data and kept in-frame beta chains. Rows with a matching CDR3 protein are joined into one entry that keeps the most common DNA and genes. The sample profile shows around 80,000 distinct CDR3 sequences; roughly 13% of them were found once. The leading ten clones occupy roughly 5.5% of the sample. Input material: whole blood. The receptor source for this set is an adult who was a healthcare worker with PCR-confirmed SARS-CoV-2 infection or an uninfected control (not recorded which).

The rearrangement links TRBV4-2 to TRBJ2-2; the match to TRBD1 covers 12 bases. Germline trimming cut 1 base from V and 5 bases from J; bases unmatched to any gene: 5. CDR3 length equals 17 residues. Germline assignment: CDR1 LGHNA and CDR2 YNFKEQ. DNA for the CDR3: TGTGCCAGCAGCCAAGGGGGGACAGGGGGCGAAACCGGGGAGCTGTTTTTT. Translating gives CASSQGGTGGETGELFF.

Many counts were recorded for this clonotype. V usage is TRBV12-3 or TRBV12-4 and J usage is TRBJ2-2; possible D gene TRBD1, 5 bases. V dropped 3 bases and J dropped 6 bases, with 14 bases sitting between them. This CDR3 region has 15 residues. Here the CDR3 DNA reads TGTGCCAGCAGTTTCAGGCAGGGTGGAGCCGGGGAGCTGTTTTTT. Its translation is CASSFRQGGAGELFF.

The chain uses TRBV2 and TRBJ1-1; D unclear. V dropped 5 bases and J dropped 3 bases, with 10 bases sitting between them. Germline assignment: CDR1 SNHLY and CDR2 FYNNEI. This CDR3 contains 13 residues. CDR3 in DNA: TGTGCCAGCAGTCCTCCGATAGACACTGAAGCTTTCTTT. It yields the protein CASSPPIDTEAFF.

A few counts support this clonotype. This chain links TRBV20-1 with TRBJ1-1, with D hard to call. Trimming shortened V by 3 bases and J by 3 bases, and 17 bases separated the two germline ends. CDR3 size: 15 residues. Germline loops: CDR1 DFQATT, CDR2 SNEGSKA (reference sequence). The CDR3 coding sequence is TGCAGTGCTAGCTCTTTGGGGTTGATGGACACTGAAGCTTTCTTT. Residues: CSASSLGLMDTEAFF.

In its sample, this clonotype was seen many times. The chain links TRBV3-1 to TRBJ1-5; D unresolved. The CDR3 extends over 14 amino acids. The ends were cut back, 3 bases at V and 1 base at J, with 7 bases in the middle. From germline, CDR1 is LGHDT and CDR2 YNNKEL (reference sequence). This CDR3 is CASSQQPSNQPQHF. The CDR3 DNA reads as TGTGCCAGCAGCCAGCAGCCCAGCAATCAGCCCCAGCATTTT.

This chain connects TRBV18 to TRBJ2-5, with 11 bases aligning to TRBD2. The germline gives CDR1 KGHSH, CDR2 LQKENI. This CDR3 comprises 15 residues. V was clipped by 0 bases and J by 3 bases; unmatched bases: 0. CDR3 sequence reads: CASSPPGLAEETQYF. CDR3 bases: TGTGCCAGCTCACCACCGGGACTAGCGGAAGAGACCCAGTACTTC. The complete variable domain, with remaining parts taken from reference TRBV18 and TRBJ2-5, reads NAGVMQNPRHLVRRRGQEARLRCSPMKGHSHVYWYRQLPEEGLKFMVYLQKENIIDESGMPKERFSAEFPKEGPSILRIQQVVRGDSAAYFCASSPPGLAEETQYFGPGTRLLVL.

This rearrangement joins TRBV29-1 to TRBJ1-1; D perhaps matches TRBD1 (5 bases). In germline, CDR1 is SQVTM, CDR2 ANQGSEA. The CDR3 consists of 13 residues. The V end was cut by 8 bases, the J end by 4 bases, with 17 bases between. CDR3 coding DNA: TGCAGCCCTGGGGGAAACGTGGGCACTGAAGCTTTCTTT. Its protein product is CSPGGNVGTEAFF.

The chain recombines TRBV5-1 with TRBJ1-5, with D uncertain. Looked up from germline, CDR1 is SGHRS and CDR2 is YFSETQ. The CDR3 length is 13 residues. The germline V and J ends were trimmed by 0 bases and 6 bases, with 7 bases remaining between them. This CDR3 reads CASSLEGAQPQHF. CDR3 sequence (DNA): TGCGCCAGCAGCTTGGAAGGAGCTCAGCCCCAGCATTTT.

In its sample, this clonotype was seen a few times. The chain's CDR3 is CASSLITVAGNTIYF. The CDR3 DNA is TGTGCCAGCAGCTTAATTACAGTTGCTGGAAACACCATATATTTT. This chain uses TRBV7-9 with TRBJ1-3; D not certain. Per the germline V gene, CDR1 is SEHNR and CDR2 is FQNEAQ (reference sequence). The CDR3 runs 15 residues. Deletions cut 2 bases from V and 2 bases from J, with 10 bases between.

This clonotype was counted a few times. The genes are TRBV10-3 and TRBJ1-2; 7 nucleotides match TRBD1. This CDR3 region has 13 residues. Trimming cost V 10 bases and J 8 bases; bases outside gene matches: 13. Looked up from germline, CDR1 is ENHRY and CDR2 is SYGVKD. CDR3 sequence: CATTPGQQGGYTF. In DNA, the CDR3 is TGTGCCACTACCCCGGGACAGCAGGGAGGCTACACCTTC.

This clonotype was detected a few times. V gene TRBV27 combines with J gene TRBJ1-2, with 9 nucleotides matching TRBD1. J gave up 7 bases and V 5 bases, and 5 bases lay outside the gene matches. The germline V gene encodes CDR1 MNHEY and CDR2 SMNVEV (reference sequence). CDR3 length: 13 residues. CDR3 residues: CASSAQGASGYTF. Written as DNA, the CDR3 is TGTGCCAGCAGTGCACAGGGGGCGAGTGGCTACACCTTC.

Turning to this clonotype: Just one base apart from a much larger clone, this may be a read error. This chain connects TRBV5-5 to TRBJ1-2; unclear D gene. Germline V lookup: CDR1 SGHKS, CDR2 YYEKEE (reference sequence). Trimming pared 1 base from V and 6 bases from J, leaving 16 bases between. The CDR3 is 15 amino acids. Written as DNA, the CDR3 is TGTGCCAGCAGCTTGTTCGAGACGACTACCCATGGCTACACCTTC. Its translation: CASSLFETTTHGYTF.